The sequence of this T cell receptor (beta chain) was determined in a study of T cell changes during pregnancy in multiple sclerosis. Produced via immunoSEQ multiplex PCR; TCRdb's table is partial and in-frame only. The profile shows under 40,000 clones, about 87% of them singletons. This CDR3 region has 13 residues. V was trimmed by 4 bases and J by 11 bases, leaving 17 bases between them. CDR1 and CDR2 from the germline V gene are SGHTA and FQGNSA. The chain couples TRBV7-2 to TRBJ2-5, with D possibly matching TRBD2 (6 bases). This receptor was identified in a female donor with multiple sclerosis, enrolled in a pregnancy study. The sequenced sample was CD4+ T cells from peripheral blood mononuclear cells, obtained before pregnancy. CDR3 DNA sequence: TGTGCCAGCAGCTCAGGGCGGGGTCTGGAGCAGTACTTC. Translated, it gives CASSSGRGLEQYF.